A selection of T cell receptor beta chains follows, all from one sample in a study of blood T cell repertoires in COVID-19. TCRdb's copy holds only in-frame clones and misses some; the assay was immunoSEQ multiplex PCR. The table has 450,000 or so clones, about 87% seen once. Source material: peripheral blood. Source of these receptors: a young man with COVID-19, enrolled during active disease. CDR3s include the opening cysteine and the closing phenylalanine or tryptophan. Each record gives: D gene, V gene, J gene, CDR3 protein. A D gene is named only where the DNA matches it firmly.

D: TRBD1
V: TRBV6-6
J: TRBJ1-1
CDR3: CANRRDRNTEAFF

D: TRBD1
V: TRBV12-5
J: TRBJ1-3
CDR3: CASGHGRRGLLRGGISGNTIYF

D: TRBD2
V: TRBV6-6
J: TRBJ2-2
CDR3: CASSRRLAGGLGTGELFF

D: TRBD1
V: TRBV29-1
J: TRBJ2-7
CDR3: CSVLSYRGPYEQYF

D: TRBD2
V: TRBV5-1
J: TRBJ2-7
CDR3: CASSLSPQGALAGGEQYF

D: TRBD2
V: TRBV5-1
J: TRBJ2-7
CDR3: CASSLTPPRLADYEQYF

D: .
V: TRBV7-5
J: TRBJ2-7
CDR3: CVRSPGDRGSYEQYF

D: TRBD2
V: TRBV13
J: TRBJ2-3
CDR3: CASSPGSGSRSTDTQYF

D: .
V: TRBV6-1
J: TRBJ1-1
CDR3: CASSEGPENTEAFF

D: .
V: TRBV29-1
J: TRBJ2-5
CDR3: CSASLVTETQYF

D: TRBD2
V: TRBV3-1/TRBV3-2
J: TRBJ2-3
CDR3: CASSLLAGDPDTQYF

D: .
V: TRBV6-1
J: TRBJ1-2
CDR3: CASSDMYGYTF

D: .
V: TRBV2
J: TRBJ1-1
CDR3: CASSAWQVNTEAFF

D: .
V: TRBV30
J: TRBJ2-4
CDR3: CAWSEGLAKNIQYF

D: .
V: TRBV13
J: TRBJ2-7
CDR3: CASSLALSDRLGEQYF

D: TRBD1
V: TRBV3-1/TRBV3-2
J: TRBJ2-1
CDR3: CASSQDRGTGVNEQFF

D: .
V: TRBV10-3
J: TRBJ2-2
CDR3: CAITRGGGTGELFF

D: .
V: TRBV5-4
J: TRBJ2-3
CDR3: CASSFPRTDTQYF